Shown below are 15 T cell receptor beta chains from a single sample sequenced in a study of blood T cell repertoires in COVID-19. Some clones are missing from TCRdb's copy, which holds only in-frame ones; the method was immunoSEQ multiplex PCR. In the table there are around 200,000 clones, 75% to 90% of which are singletons. Sequencing used peripheral blood. The receptors were gathered from a man aged 35-49 years with acute or convalescent COVID-19.

The chain uses TRBV4-1 and TRBJ1-1; 7 nucleotides match TRBD1. Germline CDR1 reads MGHRA; CDR2 reads YSYEKL. V dropped 3 bases and J dropped 4; count of bases not matched to a gene: 5. The CDR3 is 14 amino acids. The CDR3 coding sequence is TGCGCCAGCAGCCATACAGGGGTGAGCACTGAAGCTTTCTTT. Encoded protein: CASSHTGVSTEAFF.

The gene calls are TRBV11-1 and TRBJ2-7, with D tentatively TRBD2 (5 bases). The V gene's germline CDR1 is SGHAT and CDR2 FQDESV (reference sequence). This CDR3 has 13 amino acids. The V end lost 1 base, the J end lost 2 bases, and 6 bases lay between the germline ends. For the CDR3, the DNA is TGTGCCAGCAGCTTAGACGGGACCTACGAGCAGTACTTC. Protein sequence: CASSLDGTYEQYF. Full variable domain (outside the CDR3, taken from reference TRBV11-1 and TRBJ2-7): EAEVAQSPRYKITEKSQAVAFWCDPISGHATLYWYRQILGQGPELLVQFQDESVVDDSQLPKDRFSAERLKGVDSTLKIQPAELGDSAMYLCASSLDGTYEQYFGPGTRLTVT.

This clone came up once. V gene TRBV5-4 combines with J gene TRBJ1-2, with TRBD1 as a possible D gene (6 bases). CDR3 length: 13 residues. Germline V gives CDR1 SGHNT, CDR2 YYREEE (reference sequence). Trimming removed 1 base at V and 4 bases at J, with 8 bases between. CDR3 loop: CASSLRDTYGYTF. DNA for the CDR3: TGTGCCAGCAGCTTGAGGGACACCTATGGCTACACCTTC.

This chain links TRBV7-2 with TRBJ1-1; D gene uncertain. The CDR3 has 15 amino acids. V dropped 5 bases and J dropped 1 base, with 14 bases sitting between them. CDR1 and CDR2 from the germline V gene are SGHTA and FQGNSA. The CDR3 loop reads CASSIPGLKNTEAFF. The CDR3 DNA reads TGTGCCAGCAGCATCCCAGGACTCAAGAACACTGAAGCTTTCTTT.

V and J are TRBV11-2 and TRBJ2-1, with 9 positions matching TRBD2. The CDR3 runs to 16 residues. V shed 6 bases, J shed 1 base, and the junction held 7 bases outside the gene matches. Germline V CDR1 and CDR2: SGHAT, FQNNGV. CDR3 nucleotide sequence: TGTGCCAGCAGTCCAATAGCGGGGGTGTCCTACAATGAGCAGTTCTTC. This gives the protein CASSPIAGVSYNEQFF. Full variable domain (missing parts from reference TRBV11-2 and TRBJ2-1): EAGVAQSPRYKIIEKRQSVAFWCNPISGHATLYWYQQILGQGPKLLIQFQNNGVVDDSQLPKDRFSAERLKGVDSTLKIQPAKLEDSAVYLCASSPIAGVSYNEQFFGPGTRLTVL.

The chain joins TRBV30 to TRBJ1-6; 8 positions match TRBD1. The CDR3 contains 15 residues. The V and J ends lost 3 bases and 5 bases, in that order; junction bases with no gene match: 6. CDR1 and CDR2 (germline): GTSNPN, SVGIG (reference sequence). The CDR3, as DNA: TGTGCCTGGAGCGATGCGACAGGGGATAATTCACCCCTCCACTTT. Translated: CAWSDATGDNSPLHF. The complete variable domain, with remaining parts taken from reference TRBV30 and TRBJ1-6, reads SQTIHQWPATLVQPVGSPLSLECTVEGTSNPNLYWYRQAAGRGLQLLFYSVGIGQISSEVPQNLSASRPQDRQFILSSKKLLLSDSGFYLCAWSDATGDNSPLHFGNGTRLTVT.

The chain links TRBV7-2 to TRBJ2-1; the match to TRBD2 covers 8 bases. The CDR3 is 17 amino acids. Germline V lookup: CDR1 SGHTA, CDR2 FQGNSA. With V trimmed by 3 bases and J by 5 bases, 12 bases remained unmatched. DNA for the CDR3: TGTGCCAGCAGCTTGAGTAGCGGGGCCCCAAGTGACAATGAGCAGTTCTTC. This gives the protein CASSLSSGAPSDNEQFF.

This CDR3 reads CASSQLPPGTLSGETQYF. In DNA form, the CDR3 reads TGCGCCAGCAGCCAGCTACCGCCCGGGACCCTCAGCGGGGAGACCCAGTACTTC. V gene TRBV4-1 combines with J gene TRBJ2-5; weak D call: TRBD2 (6 bases). Germline CDR1 and CDR2: MGHRA and YSYEKL. The CDR3 has 18 amino acids. The germline V and J ends were trimmed by 3 bases and 5 bases, with 25 bases remaining between them.

The DNA for the CDR3 is TGCGCCAGCAGCTCAGGGCCTACAGGGCCCGGAGGCTACACCTTC. Its protein is CASSSGPTGPGGYTF. V and J are TRBV5-1 and TRBJ1-2; weak D call: TRBD1 (6 bases). With 3 bases removed from V and 8 bases from J, the gap between germline ends came to 20 bases. Germline CDR1 and CDR2: SGHRS and YFSETQ. This CDR3 has 15 residues.

V is TRBV5-1 and J is TRBJ2-2; 11 bases line up with TRBD1. CDR1 and CDR2 from the germline V gene are SGHRS and YFSETQ. CDR3 length equals 17 residues. Trimming took 0 bases from V and 7 from J; bases not matched to a gene: 8. CDR3 loop: CASSLVWTGGSNGELFF. CDR3 in DNA: TGCGCCAGCAGCTTGGTTTGGACAGGGGGCTCTAACGGGGAGCTGTTTTTT.

The chain has TRBV7-9 and TRBJ2-1; TRBD1 aligns across 7 bases. Germline CDR1 reads SEHNR; CDR2 reads FQNEAQ (reference sequence). Unmatched junction bases numbered 7, after V lost 5 bases and J lost 3 bases. CDR3 length: 15 residues. CDR3 loop: CASSLRDRVYNEQFF. In nucleotides, the CDR3 is TGTGCCAGCAGCCTCCGGGACAGAGTCTACAATGAGCAGTTCTTC.

This sequence joins TRBV5-1 and TRBJ2-1; D is ambiguous. Trimming removed 4 bases at V and 5 bases at J, with 16 bases between. CDR3 length: 15 residues. Germline CDR1 and CDR2: SGHRS and YFSETQ. In DNA, the CDR3 is TGCGCCAGCAGCGCCCGGCCCGGTCAGGACAATGAGCAGTTCTTC. Residues: CASSARPGQDNEQFF.

The J gene is TRBJ2-7, the V gene TRBV30; tentatively, D is TRBD2 (5 bases). This CDR3 contains 15 residues. With 0 bases removed from V and 0 bases from J, the gap between germline ends came to 12 bases. CDR1 is GTSNPN and CDR2 is SVGIG in the germline V gene (reference sequence). The CDR3 region is CAWSVPGKGSYEQYF. In DNA, the CDR3 is TGTGCCTGGAGTGTACCGGGGAAGGGCTCCTACGAGCAGTACTTC.

The table lists this clone with a few counts. V is TRBV4-3 and J is TRBJ2-7; a possible D gene is TRBD2 (6 bases). CDR1 and CDR2 (germline): LGHNA, YSLEER. The V and J ends lost 0 bases and 4 bases respectively, with 16 bases between them. CDR3 length: 16 amino acids. This CDR3 is CASSQDGGTHEYEQYF. The CDR3 coding sequence is TGCGCCAGCAGCCAAGATGGCGGGACCCACGAGTACGAGCAGTACTTC.

For the CDR3, the DNA is TGTGCCAGCAGCTCATTTCGGACAGGGATATCTGGAAACACCATATATTTT. It specifies CASSSFRTGISGNTIYF. The chain links TRBV7-2 to TRBJ1-3; TRBD1 matches 8 bases. Germline-derived CDR1 and CDR2 are SGHTA and FQGNSA. With 4 bases clipped from V and 1 base from J, the junction kept 9 bases outside the gene matches. The CDR3 is 17 amino acids. The full variable domain, rest sourced from reference TRBV7-2 and TRBJ1-3, is GAGVSQSPSNKVTEKGKDVELRCDPISGHTALYWYRQSLGQGLEFLIYFQGNSAPDKSGLPSDRFSAERTGGSVSTLTIQRTQQEDSAVYLCASSSFRTGISGNTIYFGEGSWLTVV.